Sequencing of this TCR beta chain was carried out in a study of CD8+ T cells in alopecia areata. Study observations and caveats: The study found TCR sharing across patients less clear than in mice, possibly for HLA reasons. Scalp sample sequencing also detects resident alphabeta T cells of normal skin.

Comments on this clone: Its target is not known.

After isolation, RNA underwent reverse transcription to generate cDNA as the sequencing template. Using immunoSEQ multiplex PCR, the repertoire was profiled, and TCRdb retains in-frame clones only, with some absent. The repertoire holds 150,000 or so clones, with 55% to 65% as singletons. Germline trimming cut 2 bases from V and 7 bases from J; bases unmatched to any gene: 5. Per germline, CDR1 MNHNY and CDR2 SVGAGI (reference sequence). CDR3 length equals 15 residues. This clonotype was obtained from a human donor in good health. The chain is built from TRBV6-6 and TRBJ2-5; 12 bases are a match to TRBD1. The sequenced material came from CD4+ T cells sorted from blood. DNA for the CDR3: TGTGCCAGCAGTTACGGGACAGGGGGCCGGGGGACCCAGTACTTC. Protein: CASSYGTGGRGTQYF.